What follows are 23 T cell receptor beta chains derived from one specimen sequenced in a study of T cell changes during pregnancy in multiple sclerosis. Produced via immunoSEQ multiplex PCR; TCRdb's table is partial and in-frame only. The data hold 18,000 or so clones, with around nine tenths observed a single time. Sequenced here: CD4+ T cells from peripheral blood mononuclear cells, sampled in the first trimester of pregnancy. The receptor source for this set is a female donor in good health, enrolled as a control in a pregnancy study.

The chain is built from TRBV7-2 and TRBJ2-5; D is ambiguous. The germline V gene encodes CDR1 SGHTA and CDR2 FQGNSA. Trimming left V 1 base short and J 5 bases short, with 8 bases between. This CDR3 is 13 amino acids long. The CDR3 sequence is CASSLVRRETQYF. The DNA for the CDR3 is TGTGCCAGCAGCTTAGTCCGCCGGGAGACCCAGTACTTC.

The table lists this clone with a count of one. This chain joins TRBV30 and TRBJ1-4; 11 nucleotides align to TRBD1. Germline V lookup: CDR1 GTSNPN, CDR2 SVGIG (reference sequence). The CDR3 consists of 14 residues. J lost 7 bases, V lost 8 bases, and 9 bases had no gene match. CDR3 bases: TGTGCCATTGGGGGGGGACAGGGGGGTGAAAAACTGTTTTTT. This translates into CAIGGGQGGEKLFF.

This clone has only one observation. This rearrangement joins TRBV18 to TRBJ2-2, with D tentatively TRBD1 (5 bases). The CDR3 sequence is 15 residues long. Germline-derived CDR1 and CDR2 are KGHSH and LQKENI. V was cut by 3 bases and J by 0 bases, with 8 bases left in between. CDR3 nucleotide sequence: TGTGCCAGCTCACCGTGGACAACGAACACCGGGGAGCTGTTTTTT. This codes for CASSPWTTNTGELFF.

The chain combines TRBV5-1 with TRBJ2-5, with D possibly being TRBD2 (5 bases). This CDR3 is built from 15 residues. Trimming removed 5 bases from V and 1 base from J, with 15 bases in between. CDR1 is SGHRS and CDR2 is YFSETQ in the germline V gene. CDR3 sequence (DNA): TGCGCCAGCAGTCGCAACGGACTCGCCCAAGAGACCCAGTACTTC. Protein product: CASSRNGLAQETQYF. The full variable domain, in which reference TRBV5-1 and TRBJ2-5 provide the parts outside the CDR3, is KAGVTQTPRYLIKTRGQQVTLSCSPISGHRSVSWYQQTPGQGLQFLFEYFSETQRNKGNFPGRFSGRQFSNSRSEMNVSTLELGDSALYLCASSRNGLAQETQYFGPGTRLLVL.

This sequence joins TRBV5-5 and TRBJ2-7; TRBD2 might be the D (6 bases). CDR1 and CDR2 (germline): SGHKS, YYEKEE (reference sequence). The CDR3 consists of 14 residues. With 0 bases removed from V and 7 bases from J, the gap between germline ends came to 14 bases. The DNA for the CDR3 is TGTGCCAGCAGCTTGGCGAAGGGGACTTGGGAGCAGTACTTC. It translates to CASSLAKGTWEQYF.

The V call is TRBV25-1, the J call TRBJ1-2; D call uncertain. The germline gives CDR1 MGHDK, CDR2 SYGVNS. This CDR3 spans 13 amino acids. Trimming stripped 3 bases from V and 4 bases from J, with 9 bases between. This CDR3 is CASSESRVYGYTF. CDR3 in DNA: TGTGCCAGCAGTGAGTCTCGGGTCTATGGCTACACCTTC.

This clone was recorded a few times. The rearrangement links TRBV6-5 to TRBJ1-5, with D unresolved. The V gene lost 8 bases and the J gene lost 5 bases, with 16 bases spanning the gap. This CDR3 comprises 14 residues. Germline V CDR1 and CDR2: MNHEY, SVGAGI. CDR3 protein: CASSASRSDQPQHF. Written as DNA, the CDR3 is TGTGCCAGCTCTGCCTCGCGGTCCGATCAGCCCCAGCATTTT.

This clone was counted between two and nine times. The chain has TRBV30 and TRBJ1-2, with 8 bases identical to TRBD1. Germline trimming cut 4 bases from V and 3 bases from J; bases unmatched to any gene: 13. The CDR3 spans 16 residues. Per germline, CDR1 GTSNPN and CDR2 SVGIG (reference sequence). The CDR3 nucleotides are TGTGCCTGGACCCTCCGGAACGACAGGGGCGACTATGGCTACACCTTC. Translating it yields CAWTLRNDRGDYGYTF.

The CDR3 nucleotides read TGTGCCAGCAGCTTATCTTCACAGATTAATGAAAAACTGTTTTTT. Protein product: CASSLSSQINEKLFF. V usage is TRBV7-6 and J usage is TRBJ1-4; the D is unclear. V gave up 2 bases and J gave up 4 bases, with 11 bases separating them. Germline V gene sequence: CDR1 SGHVS, CDR2 FNYEAQ. This CDR3 spans 15 amino acids.

The chain is built from TRBV7-9 and TRBJ1-1; a weak D match, TRBD1 (6 bases). The germline V gene encodes CDR1 SEHNR and CDR2 FQNEAQ (reference sequence). Trimming pared 2 bases from V and 7 bases from J, leaving 8 bases between. The CDR3 contains 12 residues. The CDR3 protein is CASSLYRDEAFF. DNA for the CDR3: TGTGCCAGCAGCTTATACAGGGATGAAGCTTTCTTT.

The chain carries TRBV7-2 and TRBJ2-5, with 8 bases fitting TRBD1. Germline V gives CDR1 SGHTA, CDR2 FQGNSA. V lost 6 bases to trimming and J lost 4 bases; unmatched junction nucleotides: 4. The CDR3 has 13 residues. The chain's CDR3 is CASRLTGGETQYF. The CDR3 nucleotides are TGTGCCAGCAGACTAACAGGGGGAGAGACCCAGTACTTC.

This clone has a single count. The chain has TRBV5-1 and TRBJ1-1; D unclear. V was pared by 4 bases and J by 1 base, with 14 bases between. This CDR3 is 15 amino acids long. The germline V gene encodes CDR1 SGHRS and CDR2 YFSETQ. The CDR3 DNA is TGCGCCAGCAGCAGTGGCGGGAGTCGGAACACTGAAGCTTTCTTT. The encoded protein is CASSSGGSRNTEAFF.

The chain carries TRBV5-6 and TRBJ2-3, with TRBD2 matching 8 bases. Germline V gene lookup returns CDR1 SGHDT and CDR2 YYEEEE. The CDR3 extends over 16 amino acids. V lost 0 bases to trimming and J lost 2 bases; unmatched junction nucleotides: 5. The CDR3, as DNA: TGTGCCAGCAGCTTGGGGCGGGGGGCGTTCACAGATACGCAGTATTTT. Protein sequence: CASSLGRGAFTDTQYF. Looking up the rest from reference TRBV5-6 and TRBJ2-3 gives the full variable domain: DAGVTQSPTHLIKTRGQQVTLRCSPKSGHDTVSWYQQALGQGPQFIFQYYEEEERQRGNFPDRFSGHQFPNYSSELNVNALLLGDSALYLCASSLGRGAFTDTQYFGPGTRLTVL.

This clone was detected once. V and J are TRBV4-1 and TRBJ2-1; 10 bases map to TRBD2. The trim removed 3 bases at V and 5 bases at J, leaving 7 bases unmatched. Per the germline V gene, CDR1 is MGHRA and CDR2 is YSYEKL. This CDR3 is 16 amino acids long. The CDR3 nucleotides read TGCGCCAGCAGCCATGACCTAGCGGGAGCTCACAATGAGCAGTTCTTC. Its protein product is CASSHDLAGAHNEQFF.

This rearrangement joins TRBV5-4 to TRBJ2-3; 11 bases agree with TRBD2. The germline gives CDR1 SGHNT, CDR2 YYREEE (reference sequence). Trimming removed 0 bases from V and 3 bases from J; junction bases left unmatched: 9. The CDR3 spans 18 residues. The CDR3 spells CASSLVGLAGGLTDTQYF. The CDR3 bases are TGTGCCAGCAGCTTGGTAGGATTAGCGGGAGGGTTGACAGATACGCAGTATTTT.

V usage is TRBV7-2 and J usage is TRBJ2-2; D may be TRBD2 (6 bases). The germline CDR1 and CDR2 sequences are SGHTA and FQGNSA. This CDR3 is built from 14 residues. Trimming cost V 4 bases and J 5 bases, with 11 bases left between them. The CDR3 sequence: CASSWDSPTGELFF. The CDR3 nucleotides read TGTGCCAGCAGCTGGGACTCTCCAACCGGGGAGCTGTTTTTT. The complete variable domain, with remaining parts taken from reference TRBV7-2 and TRBJ2-2, reads GAGVSQSPSNKVTEKGKDVELRCDPISGHTALYWYRQSLGQGLEFLIYFQGNSAPDKSGLPSDRFSAERTGGSVSTLTIQRTQQEDSAVYLCASSWDSPTGELFFGEGSRLTVL.

V usage is TRBV29-1 and J usage is TRBJ1-2; the match to TRBD1 covers 9 bases. The CDR3 loop spans 14 amino acids. Germline CDR1 reads SQVTM; CDR2 reads ANQGSEA. Trimming cost V 2 bases and J 4 bases; bases outside gene matches: 5. The CDR3: CSVETGQGIYGYTF. CDR3 DNA: TGCAGCGTTGAAACGGGACAGGGTATCTATGGCTACACCTTC.

The chain joins TRBV10-3 to TRBJ1-5, with a weak D call TRBD1 (6 bases). Deletions cut 4 bases from V and 3 bases from J, with 7 bases between. This CDR3 comprises 13 residues. Germline V lookup: CDR1 ENHRY, CDR2 SYGVKD. DNA of the CDR3: TGTGCCATCAGTGCAGGGGTCAATCAGCCCCAGCATTTT. It codes for CAISAGVNQPQHF.

The chain couples TRBV4-3 to TRBJ2-7, with D perhaps TRBD2 (5 bases). The CDR3 has 15 residues. Trimming left V 3 bases short and J 1 base short, with 13 bases between. Looked up from germline, CDR1 is LGHNA and CDR2 is YSLEER. The CDR3 bases are TGCGCCAGCAGCCAGGAGGCCCGCTATTCCTACGAGCAGTACTTC. Its translation is CASSQEARYSYEQYF.

The rearrangement joins TRBV4-3 to TRBJ1-1, with unresolved D. CDR1 and CDR2 from the germline V gene are LGHNA and YSLEER. The CDR3 has 15 residues. With 3 bases removed from V and 5 bases from J, the gap between germline ends came to 16 bases. The CDR3 sequence: CASSQALQGVTEAFF. The CDR3 nucleotides are TGCGCCAGCAGCCAGGCCCTACAAGGAGTAACTGAAGCTTTCTTT.

The chain combines TRBV11-3 with TRBJ1-1; D uncertain. V was cut by 0 bases and J by 7 bases, with 3 bases left in between. The CDR3 sequence is 11 residues long. Germline values: CDR1 SGHNT, CDR2 YENEEA. The CDR3 loop reads CASSLDLEAFF. Here the CDR3 DNA reads TGTGCCAGCAGCTTAGACCTTGAAGCTTTCTTT.

The chain couples TRBV27 to TRBJ1-2; no definite D call. The CDR3 is 13 amino acids. The ends were cut back, 6 bases at V and 8 bases at J, with 16 bases in the middle. Germline loops: CDR1 MNHEY, CDR2 SMNVEV (reference sequence). CDR3: CASSRGLTEGYTF. The DNA for the CDR3 is TGTGCCAGCAGCCGCGGCCTTACGGAAGGCTACACCTTC.

This chain joins TRBV5-1 and TRBJ2-7, with TRBD1 matching 8 bases. Trimming at V came to 0 bases and at J to 4 bases, leaving 3 bases not matched to a gene. From germline, CDR1 is SGHRS and CDR2 YFSETQ. This CDR3 contains 14 residues. CDR3 sequence: CASSLETGGYEQYF. CDR3 coding DNA: TGCGCCAGCAGCTTGGAAACAGGGGGTTACGAGCAGTACTTC. The variable domain in full, with the rest retrieved from reference TRBV5-1 and TRBJ2-7, is KAGVTQTPRYLIKTRGQQVTLSCSPISGHRSVSWYQQTPGQGLQFLFEYFSETQRNKGNFPGRFSGRQFSNSRSEMNVSTLELGDSALYLCASSLETGGYEQYFGPGTRLTVT.